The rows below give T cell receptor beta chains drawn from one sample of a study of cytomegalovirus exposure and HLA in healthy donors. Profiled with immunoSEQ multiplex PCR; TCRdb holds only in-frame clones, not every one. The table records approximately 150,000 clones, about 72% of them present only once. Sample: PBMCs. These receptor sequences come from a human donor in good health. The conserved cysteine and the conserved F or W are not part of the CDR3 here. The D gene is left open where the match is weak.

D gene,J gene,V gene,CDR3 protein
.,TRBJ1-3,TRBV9,ASSLTQVSGNTIY
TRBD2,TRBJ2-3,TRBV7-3,ASSSLSGLAVLDTQY
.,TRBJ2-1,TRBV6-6,ASSQQGVNEQF
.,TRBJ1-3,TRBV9,ASSAISGNTIY
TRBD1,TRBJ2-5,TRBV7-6,ASSLETGRSETQY
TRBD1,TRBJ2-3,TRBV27,ASSLTGGTDTQY
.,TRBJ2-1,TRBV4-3,ASSQGVRGINEQF
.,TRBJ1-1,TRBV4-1,ASSREPGPPNTEAF
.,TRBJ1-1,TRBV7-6,ASSPERGTEAF
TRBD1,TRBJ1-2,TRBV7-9,ASSPSTGIYGYT
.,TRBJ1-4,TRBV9,ASSGGGSHNEKLF
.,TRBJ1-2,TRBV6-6,ASVRGFSNYGYT